The T cell receptor (beta chain) under discussion was sequenced for a study of blood T cell repertoires in COVID-19. Across the study: Acute and convalescent COVID-19 specimens originated in the United States, Italy and Spain.

This CDR3 region has 13 residues. V trimming: 8 bases; J trimming: 7 bases; junction bases outside the gene matches: 1. The germline gives CDR1 LNHDA, CDR2 SQIVND (reference sequence). Generated by immunoSEQ multiplex PCR, the TCRdb table keeps only in-frame clones and is missing some. The sample carries 120,000 or so clones, around 90% recorded once. The rearrangement links TRBV19 to TRBJ1-6, with TRBD1 matching 11 bases. Sequencing was performed on peripheral blood. This sequence originates from a woman between 55 and 75 years old with COVID-19, enrolled during active disease. CDR3 bases: TGTGCCAGTCGGGACAGGGGGAATTCACCCCTCCACTTT. Protein sequence: CASRDRGNSPLHF.